This TCR beta chain appears in the sequencing data of a study of cytotoxic CD8 clonotypes in ibrutinib-treated CLL (dated by TCRdb to the early 2020s). Background for the entire study: The cohort was composed of about 10 relapsed/refractory and around 14 treatment-naive patients; IGHV unmutated status was identified in 17 patients. Partial responses were observed in roughly 25 patients and complete responses in 2; after a median follow-up of 68 months, remission was maintained in 14 patients and progression was observed in approximately twelve. Response samples were obtained after a median of about 13 months of treatment, with a range of about 6 to 36 months. Samples averaged roughly 280,000 productive templates and tens of thousands of productive rearrangements. Of the 86 participants in the trial, about 25 had longitudinal samples available. Cryopreserved peripheral blood mononuclear cells were collected at three points: before therapy, at response, and at either sustained remission or disease progression. Every sample from remission and from progressive disease was obtained while the patients were still on ibrutinib. Here is what the overall study found, with its caveats: At baseline, clonality was higher than in age-matched healthy donors and showed a strong correlation with circulating CD8+ T-cell counts. Clonality rose at ibrutinib response, remained stable during sustained remission, and dropped back toward baseline at progression. Sampling times were not matched between sustained-remission and progressing patients, and lymph node repertoires were not studied. Public clonotypes were rare and either shrank or stayed stable during treatment, and the rise in clonality at ibrutinib response reflected expansion of private clonotypes.

The goal of deep resolution MiSeq sequencing was a depth between 1 in 1 million and 1 in 200,000 T cells, and coverage averaged 10x per clonotype. The immunoSEQ hsTCRB Kit was used to generate TCR beta libraries. Regarding the original processing steps: ImmunoSEQ Data Assistant and ImmunoSEQ Analyzer were used for data analysis, and V, D and J genes were assigned according to IMGT definitions. Clonality, which ranges from 0 to 1, was calculated as one minus the normalized Shannon entropy of productive rearrangement frequencies. Only overrepresented clonotypes making up at least 0.05% of the repertoire of each patient were included in the public clonotype analysis. Approximately 13 age-matched healthy donor repertoires from immuneACCESS served as clonality controls. Entries here come from immuneACCESS through TCRdb and include only in-frame sequences with V and J called. Some clones fail to appear in such tables; in the studies checked, an unresolved V gene covers under half of the shortfall, and the cause of the remainder is unknown. D and trimming come from the DNA, and the V and J calls and clone size come from that table. The sample data list fewer than 150,000 clones, and roughly 84% of these were observed just once. The ten largest clones add up to 3% to 4% of the sample.

A note on this clone: The clone's antigen remains unknown. No per-base quality is available; no much larger clone lies one base away.

Taken from the germline V gene, the CDR1 and CDR2 loops are SGDLS and YYNGEE. V lost 3 bases and J lost 2 bases; the stretch between them is 2 bases long. Including the terminal cysteine and phenylalanine, the CDR3 comprises 11 residues. Just CDR3 DNA is preserved here, 33 bases in frame from base 1. The time point label, as the study defines it: less than 30 months on ibrutinib. Roughly 2.2 micrograms of genomic DNA were extracted from cryopreserved PBMCs for TCR beta library preparation. High-throughput TCR beta sequencing was performed on longitudinal blood samples from CLL patients receiving ibrutinib monotherapy. The patients took part in an open-label, single-center phase 2 trial of ibrutinib monotherapy.

The TCR sequence derives from a human donor with chronic lymphocytic leukemia. The chain links TRBV9 with TRBJ1-2, with the D gene not clear enough to name. Material: PBMCs, obtained after 24 months of ibrutinib treatment. The CDR3 protein: CASSANYGYTF. The nucleotide sequence is given as TGTGCCAGCAGCGCAAACTATGGCTACACCTTC.